Shown below are 31 T cell receptor beta chains from a single sample sequenced in a study of regulatory T cells in long-lasting Graves disease. The time point here: newly diagnosed GD, antithyroid drugs for less than 3 months. PBMC-derived RNA was used for the TCR library. Arm-PCR of CDR3 regions and iRepertoire HTBI primers were the basis on which TCR beta libraries were built. TCRdb ran MiXCR on the multiplex PCR reads and lists one entry per CDR3 protein. The sample has a few hundred thousand distinct CDR3 sequences, over 15% seen once; the top ten hold roughly 27%. The data were also submitted as part of a second study, on T cells in Graves' hyperthyroidism and ophthalmopathy.

The starting material was peripheral blood mononuclear cells (PBMCs), obtained at new diagnosis, from a patient treated with antithyroid drugs. These receptors originate from a man aged 40-50 years with Graves disease.

This clonotype was found many times. The gene calls are TRBV12-3 or TRBV12-4 and TRBJ2-7; 11 nucleotides align to TRBD2. There are 14 residues in the CDR3. V lost 6 bases, J lost 3 bases, and 4 bases stayed unmatched. The CDR3 DNA follows: TGTGCCAGCAGGAACCTAGCGGGGGGCTACGAGCAGTACTTC. Residues: CASRNLAGGYEQYF.

This clonotype was counted many times. This rearrangement joins TRBV10-3 to TRBJ2-7; 10 positions match TRBD1. Trimming cost V 6 bases and J 5 bases; bases outside gene matches: 1. This CDR3 region has 12 residues. The V gene's germline CDR1 is ENHRY and CDR2 SYGVKD. The CDR3 reads CAISDRGHEQYF. The CDR3 DNA follows: TGTGCCATCAGCGACAGGGGGCACGAGCAGTACTTC.

As regards this clonotype: The junction departs from germline at one end; a sequencing error may be responsible. The DNA for the CDR3 is TGTGCTAGCAGCGTCGAGCTAGCGAGGTACAATGAGCAGTTCTTC. Amino acid sequence: CASSVELARYNEQFF. V is TRBV7-7 and J is TRBJ2-1; D may be TRBD2 (6 bases). This CDR3 comprises 15 residues. Germline V gene lookup returns CDR1 SSHAT and CDR2 FNYEAQ (reference sequence).

The sample holds one count of this clonotype. V is TRBV20-1 and J is TRBJ2-3, with TRBD2 matching 7 bases. The CDR3 runs to 14 residues. The trim removed 5 bases at V and 2 bases at J, leaving 7 bases unmatched. CDR1 DFQATT and CDR2 SNEGSKA come from the germline V gene (reference sequence). The CDR3, as DNA: TGCAGTGCTCAGAAGCGGGACTACACAGATACGCAGTATTTT. The encoded protein is CSAQKRDYTDTQYF.

Regarding this clonotype: This likely came from a read error, as a far larger clone is one base away. The rearrangement joins TRBV4-2 to TRBJ2-3, with a weak D call TRBD2 (6 bases). TRBJ2-1 matches the DNA end more closely, so the J call is doubtful. Germline V gene lookup returns CDR1 LGHNA and CDR2 YNFKEQ. The CDR3 has 13 residues. DNA of the CDR3: TGTGCCAGCAGCTCCGGGACTCACTACGAGCAGTTCTTC. Translation gives CASSSGTHYEQFF.

The V call is TRBV18, the J call TRBJ1-1, with 7 bases aligning to TRBD1. Per germline, CDR1 KGHSH and CDR2 LQKENI. This CDR3 region has 12 residues. The V segment lost 2 bases and the J segment 8 bases; nucleotides outside the gene matches: 2. This chain's CDR3 is CASSPMTGEAFF. The CDR3 bases are TGTGCCAGCTCACCAATGACAGGGGAAGCTTTCTTT.

There are many counts of this clonotype. V is TRBV5-1 and J is TRBJ2-7; maybe TRBD2 (6 bases). Germline V lookup: CDR1 SGHRS, CDR2 YFSETQ. The CDR3 runs 13 residues. The germline V and J ends were trimmed by 7 bases and 2 bases, with 13 bases remaining between them. The CDR3 region has the DNA TGCGCCAGCGCGGAGGGTCGCACCTACGAGCAGTACTTC. Residues: CASAEGRTYEQYF.

In its sample, this clonotype was seen many times. The chain uses TRBV12-3 or TRBV12-4 and TRBJ2-5; 7 nucleotides align to TRBD2. This CDR3 spans 13 amino acids. With V trimmed by 8 bases and J by 5 bases, 8 bases remained unmatched. CDR3 loop: CASALGGWETQYF. DNA for the CDR3: TGTGCCAGCGCCCTGGGAGGGTGGGAGACCCAGTACTTC.

This clonotype was seen at least ten times. The DNA of the CDR3 is TGTGCCAGCGACGGCAGTAGCAATCAGCCCCAGCATTTT. Translating it yields CASDGSSNQPQHF. The genes are TRBV27 and TRBJ1-5; no definite D call. This CDR3 is 13 amino acids long. Looked up from germline, CDR1 is MNHEY and CDR2 is SMNVEV (reference sequence). V lost 8 bases and J lost 0, with 8 bases in between.

This clonotype was recorded once. The rearrangement links TRBV24-1 to TRBJ2-1; no definite D call. Germline V gene lookup returns CDR1 KGHDR and CDR2 SFDVKD. This CDR3 comprises 13 residues. Trimming cost V 7 bases and J 0 bases, with 6 bases left between them. Here the CDR3 reads CATRASSYNEQFF. CDR3 sequence (DNA): TGTGCCACCAGGGCTAGCTCCTACAATGAGCAGTTCTTC.

This clonotype was seen many times. CDR3 residues: CASSHGLAGAKETQYF. CDR3 in DNA: TGTGCCAGCAGCCATGGACTAGCGGGGGCGAAAGAGACCCAGTACTTC. This chain links TRBV4-2 with TRBJ2-5; TRBD2 aligns across 13 bases. J was trimmed by 3 bases and V by 3 bases; bases with no gene match: 4. CDR3 length: 16 residues. The germline V gene has CDR1 LGHNA and CDR2 YNFKEQ.

This chain joins TRBV19 and TRBJ2-1, with 10 bases lining up with TRBD1. The CDR3 is made up of 14 amino acids. The germline CDR1 and CDR2 sequences are LNHDA and SQIVND (reference sequence). V shed 5 bases, J shed 4 bases, and the junction held 2 bases outside the gene matches. CDR3 loop: CASSRQGAYNEQFF. The CDR3, as DNA: TGTGCCAGTAGTCGACAGGGGGCTTACAATGAGCAGTTCTTC.

In its sample, this clonotype was seen many times. The chain couples TRBV11-2 to TRBJ2-3; the D call may be TRBD1 or TRBD2 (6 bases each). V lost 5 bases to trimming and J lost 5 bases, with 20 bases between them. The CDR3 runs 16 residues. In germline, CDR1 is SGHAT, CDR2 FQNNGV. CDR3 sequence (DNA): TGTGCCAGCAGCCTATCAGGGGCGGGGTCGGGAGATACGCAGTATTTT. Amino acid sequence: CASSLSGAGSGDTQYF. The full variable domain, with the rest looked up from reference TRBV11-2 and TRBJ2-3, is EAGVAQSPRYKIIEKRQSVAFWCNPISGHATLYWYQQILGQGPKLLIQFQNNGVVDDSQLPKDRFSAERLKGVDSTLKIQPAKLEDSAVYLCASSLSGAGSGDTQYFGPGTRLTVL.

The chain uses TRBV7-9 and TRBJ2-1, with D tentatively TRBD1 (5 bases). CDR1 and CDR2 (germline): SEHNR, FQNEAQ (reference sequence). With 0 bases removed from V and 9 bases from J, the gap between germline ends came to 12 bases. CDR3 length: 14 amino acids. This chain's CDR3 is CASSLAGVPREQFF. In DNA, the CDR3 is TGTGCCAGCAGCTTAGCAGGGGTCCCCCGTGAGCAGTTCTTC.

This clonotype was counted at least ten times. The CDR3 loop is CASSGGTVNQPQHF. The CDR3 DNA is TGTGCCAGCAGTGGTGGGACAGTCAATCAGCCCCAGCATTTT. The chain has TRBV28 and TRBJ1-5; 7 bases are shared with TRBD1. CDR3 length equals 14 residues. The junction had 4 bases not matched to a gene; V was cut back by 5 bases and J by 3 bases. Germline CDR1 and CDR2: MDHEN and SYDVKM. Variable domain in full (rest from reference TRBV28 and TRBJ1-5): DVKVTQSSRYLVKRTGEKVFLECVQDMDHENMFWYRQDPGLGLRLIYFSYDVKMKEKGDIPEGYSVSREKKERFSLILESASTNQTSMYLCASSGGTVNQPQHFGDGTRLSIL.

This clonotype was found many times. The CDR3 sequence is CASSLVDLPEAFF. CDR3 nucleotides: TGTGCCAGCAGCTTGGTAGACCTCCCCGAAGCTTTCTTT. The chain has TRBV5-5 and TRBJ1-1; D not certain. Germline CDR1 reads SGHKS; CDR2 reads YYEKEE (reference sequence). Trimming removed 0 bases from V and 8 bases from J, with 11 bases in between. This CDR3 is built from 13 residues.

This clonotype was counted many times. The V and J genes are TRBV24-1 and TRBJ1-6; D remains unclear. Germline V gene lookup returns CDR1 KGHDR and CDR2 SFDVKD. There are 12 residues in the CDR3. The V gene lost 4 bases and the J gene lost 9 bases, with 6 bases spanning the gap. For the CDR3, the DNA is TGTGCCACCAGTGACGGGAGTTCACCCCTCCACTTT. Encoded protein: CATSDGSSPLHF.

There are many counts of this clonotype. The chain carries TRBV20-1 and TRBJ1-5, with D perhaps matching TRBD1 (5 bases). Germline-derived CDR1 and CDR2 are DFQATT and SNEGSKA (reference sequence). The CDR3 has 15 amino acids. V was clipped by 0 bases and J by 9 bases, with 18 bases between them. CDR3 bases: TGCAGTGCTAGAGATCACCGGGGGGATCTGAGGCCCCAGCATTTT. Protein product: CSARDHRGDLRPQHF.

This clonotype was seen repeatedly, ten times or more. The chain uses TRBV28 and TRBJ2-7; D gene ambiguous. CDR3 size: 11 residues. CDR1 and CDR2 (germline): MDHEN, SYDVKM. Deletions cut 5 bases from V and 5 bases from J, with 7 bases between. CDR3 region: CASSLIHEQYF. The CDR3 DNA sequence: TGTGCCAGCAGTCTCATCCACGAGCAGTACTTC. The full variable domain, rest sourced from reference TRBV28 and TRBJ2-7, is DVKVTQSSRYLVKRTGEKVFLECVQDMDHENMFWYRQDPGLGLRLIYFSYDVKMKEKGDIPEGYSVSREKKERFSLILESASTNQTSMYLCASSLIHEQYFGPGTRLTVT.

This clonotype has only a few counts. The V gene is TRBV20-1, the J gene TRBJ2-7; D call uncertain. The germline V gene has CDR1 DFQATT and CDR2 SNEGSKA (reference sequence). V lost 6 bases to trimming and J lost 3 bases, with 15 bases between them. The CDR3 extends over 13 amino acids. The CDR3 protein is CSARSWRDYEQYF. As DNA, the CDR3 is TGCAGTGCCCGTTCTTGGCGAGACTACGAGCAGTACTTC.

This clonotype was counted only a few times. The chain employs TRBV28 and TRBJ2-1; TRBD2 aligns across 9 bases. CDR3 length: 13 amino acids. The germline gives CDR1 MDHEN, CDR2 SYDVKM. J lost 8 bases, V lost 4 bases, and 3 bases had no gene match. DNA of the CDR3: TGTGCCAGCAGTTGGCGGGGGGGTTATGAGCAGTTCTTC. Translation gives CASSWRGGYEQFF.

This clonotype was detected many times. The chain is built from TRBV2 and TRBJ2-7, with 11 bases that match TRBD2. Germline CDR1 SNHLY, CDR2 FYNNEI. The CDR3 has 17 residues. V lost 5 bases and J lost 2; bases outside the gene matches: 11. CDR3 protein: CASSKTPSGGQAYEQYF. Here the CDR3 DNA reads TGTGCCAGCAGTAAAACCCCTAGCGGGGGGCAAGCCTACGAGCAGTACTTC.

This clonotype occurred many times. V gene TRBV5-1 combines with J gene TRBJ2-4, with 9 bases that match TRBD1. There are 14 residues in the CDR3. The J segment lost 3 bases and the V segment lost 8 bases, leaving 6 bases of the junction unmatched. CDR1 and CDR2 from the germline V gene are SGHRS and YFSETQ. The CDR3 DNA sequence: TGCGCCAGTAAGGGACAGGGCGTCAAAAACATTCAGTACTTC. It encodes CASKGQGVKNIQYF.

This clonotype was recorded a few times. A much larger clone sits a single nucleotide away, making a read error possible. The chain has TRBV2 and TRBJ1-1; TRBD1 is a possible D gene (5 bases). V was trimmed by 8 bases and J by 4 bases, leaving 14 bases between them. CDR1 SNHLY and CDR2 FYNNEI come from the germline V gene. The CDR3 runs 13 residues. The CDR3: CASHFGGVTEAFF. DNA of the CDR3: TGTGCCAGCCATTTCGGGGGTGTCACTGAAGCTTTCTTT.

The CDR3 loop reads CASSYALGARNQPQHF. CDR3 coding DNA: TGTGCCAGCAGCTACGCCTTAGGGGCGCGTAATCAGCCCCAGCATTTT. The chain is built from TRBV7-8 and TRBJ1-5; possible D gene TRBD1, 5 bases. Germline CDR1 and CDR2: SGHVS and FQNEAQ. This CDR3 has 16 residues. The V gene lost 4 bases and the J gene lost 4 bases, with 17 bases spanning the gap.

This clonotype was detected ten times or more. The J gene is TRBJ2-1, the V gene TRBV28, with TRBD2 matching 7 bases. Germline loops: CDR1 MDHEN, CDR2 SYDVKM. CDR3 size: 16 residues. With 4 bases clipped from V and 0 bases from J, the junction kept 6 bases outside the gene matches. In nucleotides, the CDR3 is TGTGCCAGCAGTTCCCCAGCGGGAAGCTCCTACAATGAGCAGTTCTTC. Translated: CASSSPAGSSYNEQFF.

This clonotype appeared many times. Mismatch with germline at one junction end may stem from a read error. This chain joins TRBV7-2 and TRBJ2-1; TRBD2 aligns across 8 bases. Germline V lookup: CDR1 SGHTA, CDR2 FQGNSA. The CDR3 runs 16 residues. This CDR3 is CASSQGGTRINNEQFF. The CDR3 DNA follows: TGCGCCAGCAGCCAAGGCGGGACTAGAATCAACAATGAGCAGTTCTTC.

This clonotype was counted ten times or more. The gene calls are TRBV30 and TRBJ1-2, with 7 bases matching TRBD1. From germline, CDR1 is GTSNPN and CDR2 SVGIG (reference sequence). The CDR3 contains 12 residues. Trimming cost V 6 bases and J 8 bases; bases outside gene matches: 9. The CDR3 DNA reads TGTGCCTGCAAATACAGGGGCTTAGGCTACACCTTC. This sequence encodes CACKYRGLGYTF.

This clonotype was detected once. With a far larger clone one base away, a read error is the likely cause. This chain uses TRBV2 with TRBJ2-1; D gene unclear. The CDR3 has 14 residues. The ends were cut back, 3 bases at V and 10 bases at J, with 16 bases in the middle. Germline CDR1 is SNHLY and CDR2 is FYNNEI. The CDR3 protein is CASSDPGGAYEQFF. The DNA for the CDR3 is TGTGCCAGCAGTGATCCCGGCGGCGCCTACGAGCAGTTCTTC.

In its sample, this clonotype was seen many times. The rearrangement links TRBV11-2 to TRBJ2-3; TRBD2 might be the D (6 bases). The CDR3 totals 17 residues. V was trimmed by 5 bases and J by 6 bases, leaving 24 bases between them. Germline CDR1 is SGHAT and CDR2 is FQNNGV. This CDR3 reads CASSPRDGATGRDTQYF. The CDR3 DNA follows: TGTGCCAGCAGCCCGCGGGACGGGGCTACGGGGAGGGATACGCAGTATTTT.

As regards this clonotype: A much larger clone is a single base away; this may be a read error. This chain connects TRBV4-1 to TRBJ1-2; D perhaps matches TRBD1 (6 bases). Germline CDR1 and CDR2: MGHRA and YSYEKL. With 1 base removed from V and 10 bases from J, the gap between germline ends came to 16 bases. This CDR3 contains 14 residues. The DNA of the CDR3 is TGCGCCAGCAGCCAAGGGTCACAGGGCGTCGACTACACCTTC. This gives the protein CASSQGSQGVDYTF.